These 26 T cell receptor beta chains share one sample of origin, sequenced in a study of OX40 agonist ivuxolimab in advanced cancers. Profiling relied on immunoSEQ multiplex PCR, and the TCRdb table lists in-frame clones only, not all of them. The sample has 45,000 or so clones; 80% to 90% are singletons. Sequences were derived from CD4+ or CD8+ T cells sorted from blood, sampled in a trial of the OX40 agonist ivuxolimab. Receptor source: an adult with an advanced solid tumor such as melanoma, head and neck, liver or kidney cancer.

This chain joins TRBV7-9 and TRBJ2-5; TRBD2 agrees at 13 bases. CDR3 length: 19 residues. Losses at the gene ends were 2 bases for V and 0 bases for J; bases not matched to a gene: 9. The germline CDR1 and CDR2 sequences are SEHNR and FQNEAQ (reference sequence). CDR3 residues: CASSLINGLAGEYQETQYF. In DNA, the CDR3 is TGTGCCAGCAGCTTAATTAATGGACTAGCGGGGGAATACCAAGAGACCCAGTACTTC.

The chain joins TRBV6-6 to TRBJ1-2; TRBD1 is a possible D gene (5 bases). The germline CDR1 and CDR2 sequences are MNHNY and SVGAGI (reference sequence). CDR3 length: 14 amino acids. The V gene lost 6 bases and the J gene lost 3 bases, with 14 bases spanning the gap. The CDR3 region has the DNA TGTGCCAGCAGGATCCCGGGGCGCGACTATGGCTACACCTTC. Amino acid sequence: CASRIPGRDYGYTF.

The V and J genes are TRBV7-2 and TRBJ1-1; 9 nucleotides align to TRBD1. V shed 5 bases and J 8 bases; nucleotides not matched to a gene: 12. Germline CDR1 SGHTA, CDR2 FQGNSA. The CDR3 loop spans 15 amino acids. In nucleotides, the CDR3 is TGTGCCAGCAGCCGACCTTACAGGGGGCTAACCGAAGCTTTCTTT. The encoded protein is CASSRPYRGLTEAFF.

The rearrangement links TRBV7-9 to TRBJ1-6; TRBD1 matches at 11 bases. The CDR3 loop spans 16 amino acids. V was pared by 1 base and J by 8 bases, with 4 bases of the junction left unmatched. Germline assignment: CDR1 SEHNR and CDR2 FQNEAQ (reference sequence). The DNA for the CDR3 is TGTGCCAGCAGCTTAGATGGACAGGGGGCAGATTCACCCCTCCACTTT. Translating gives CASSLDGQGADSPLHF.

The genes are TRBV19 and TRBJ2-7, with TRBD1 identical over 12 bases. After removal of 6 bases from V and 5 bases from J, the junction contained 5 bases not matched to a gene. This CDR3 has 14 amino acids. The germline V gene has CDR1 LNHDA and CDR2 SQIVND (reference sequence). Here the CDR3 DNA reads TGTGCCAGTAGGCCGGGACAGGGGGCCAACGAGCAGTACTTC. Translated: CASRPGQGANEQYF.

A few counts support this clone. The chain recombines TRBV19 with TRBJ1-5; D remains ambiguous. Germline CDR1 and CDR2: LNHDA and SQIVND (reference sequence). Trimming took 10 bases from V and 0 from J, leaving 10 bases between them. The CDR3 contains 13 residues. The CDR3 spells CAIGPYSNQPQHF. The CDR3 nucleotides are TGTGCCATTGGGCCTTATAGCAATCAGCCCCAGCATTTT.

This clone is medium-sized. The J gene is TRBJ1-1, the V gene TRBV2; D possibly corresponds to TRBD1 (6 bases). The V end lost 9 bases, the J end lost 1 base, and 18 bases lay between the germline ends. Looked up from germline, CDR1 is SNHLY and CDR2 is FYNNEI. There are 15 residues in the CDR3. The CDR3 loop reads CARKDTQGQNTEAFF. CDR3 bases: TGTGCCAGGAAGGACACCCAGGGACAGAACACTGAAGCTTTCTTT. Combining the CDR3 with reference TRBV2 and TRBJ1-1 gives the whole variable domain EPEVTQTPSHQVTQMGQEVILRCVPISNHLYFYWYRQILGQKVEFLVSFYNNEISEKSEIFDDQFSVERPDGSNFTLKIRSTKLEDSAMYFCARKDTQGQNTEAFFGQGTRLTVV.

In DNA, the CDR3 is TGTGCCAGCAGCCGGGACAGGGGGTCATCGAACATTCAGTACTTC. It specifies CASSRDRGSSNIQYF. V and J are TRBV5-6 and TRBJ2-4; 11 bases align to TRBD1. Germline V CDR1 and CDR2: SGHDT, YYEEEE. With 4 bases clipped from V and 7 bases from J, the junction kept 7 bases outside the gene matches. CDR3 length: 15 residues.

V and J are TRBV5-6 and TRBJ1-5; D is unclear. The CDR3 extends over 15 amino acids. The germline gives CDR1 SGHDT, CDR2 YYEEEE. Trimming pared 3 bases from V and 0 bases from J, leaving 10 bases between. The CDR3 region is CASSYGRYSNQPQHF. CDR3 in DNA: TGTGCCAGCAGCTATGGTAGGTATAGCAATCAGCCCCAGCATTTT.

This CDR3 reads CASSSNPASGGLGFSVKQYF. Written as DNA, the CDR3 is TGTGCCAGCAGCTCCAACCCGGCTAGCGGGGGCCTCGGATTTTCCGTCAAGCAGTACTTC. The J gene is TRBJ2-7, the V gene TRBV21-1; TRBD2, the table's D call, was not compared with the DNA. TRBV21-1 corresponds to a pseudogene. This CDR3 comprises 20 residues.

This rearrangement joins TRBV29-1 to TRBJ1-2, with D maybe TRBD1 (5 bases). The CDR3 has 12 residues. Germline-derived CDR1 and CDR2 are SQVTM and ANQGSEA. V shed 3 bases and J shed 4 bases, with 9 bases lying between them. The CDR3 DNA reads as TGCAGCGTTGAGGGGGATTCCTATGGCTACACCTTC. This sequence encodes CSVEGDSYGYTF.

The chain couples TRBV19 to TRBJ1-1; maybe TRBD1 (6 bases). The CDR3 spans 19 residues. Germline assignment: CDR1 LNHDA and CDR2 SQIVND (reference sequence). V shed 3 bases and J shed 5 bases, with 28 bases lying between them. The DNA of the CDR3 is TGTGCCAGTAGTATGACAGGAACAGGGCGAGAACGGCTTAGGACTGAAGCTTTCTTT. It yields the protein CASSMTGTGRERLRTEAFF.

The gene calls are TRBV10-3 and TRBJ2-7; D uncertain. The V gene's germline CDR1 is ENHRY and CDR2 SYGVKD. This CDR3 comprises 11 residues. Trimming stripped 6 bases from V and 12 bases from J, with 15 bases between. The CDR3 loop reads CAISEGISWYF. Here the CDR3 DNA reads TGTGCCATCAGCGAAGGTATATCGTGGTACTTC.

This chain connects TRBV18 to TRBJ2-5, with TRBD1 matching over 7 bases. CDR1 is KGHSH, CDR2 LQKENI, per germline. The ends lost 3 bases at V and 3 bases at J; junction bases unmatched: 4. The CDR3 consists of 14 residues. The CDR3 region has the DNA TGTGCCAGCTCACCCGGGACAGTAGAAGAGACCCAGTACTTC. Translating it yields CASSPGTVEETQYF.

This chain uses TRBV6-4 with TRBJ1-1; 7 bases line up with TRBD1. Trimming at V came to 10 bases and at J to 0 bases, leaving 8 bases not matched to a gene. This CDR3 is built from 14 residues. The germline gives CDR1 MRHNA, CDR2 SNTAGT. The CDR3 DNA reads TGTGCCACCCGAAGACAGGGATTGAACACTGAAGCTTTCTTT. Protein: CATRRQGLNTEAFF.

The chain joins TRBV7-6 to TRBJ2-3; D uncertain. The CDR3 covers 14 residues. Trimming took 8 bases from V and 2 from J, leaving 14 bases between them. CDR1 SGHVS and CDR2 FNYEAQ come from the germline V gene. The CDR3 bases are TGTGCCAGCGGCCCTGCGGTTTCCACAGATACGCAGTATTTT. Its protein product is CASGPAVSTDTQYF.

V gene TRBV6-5 combines with J gene TRBJ1-2; D is unresolved. The ends were cut back, 6 bases at V and 4 bases at J, with 12 bases in the middle. The CDR3 consists of 13 residues. CDR1 is MNHEY and CDR2 is SVGAGI in the germline V gene. The CDR3 region has the DNA TGTGCCAGCAGCTATCCCCGGGGCTATGGCTACACCTTC. This gives the protein CASSYPRGYGYTF.

The chain couples TRBV6-5 to TRBJ2-7; D may be TRBD2 (5 bases). Trimming took 2 bases from V and 6 from J, leaving 11 bases between them. The CDR3 spans 13 residues. The germline V gene has CDR1 MNHEY and CDR2 SVGAGI. The CDR3 loop is CASSYRDRSEQYF. DNA for the CDR3: TGTGCCAGCAGTTACCGGGATCGCAGCGAGCAGTACTTC.

The genes are TRBV6-1 and TRBJ1-2, with D unresolved. This CDR3 is 13 amino acids long. The ends were cut back, 2 bases at V and 8 bases at J, with 12 bases in the middle. Looked up from germline, CDR1 is MNHNS and CDR2 is SASEGT. The CDR3, as DNA: TGTGCCAGCAGTGAAACGGACCCACAGGGCTACACCTTC. Its protein is CASSETDPQGYTF.

This chain connects TRBV7-9 to TRBJ2-7; D is uncertain. Trimming left V 3 bases short and J 5 bases short, with 11 bases between. The CDR3 length is 13 residues. The germline CDR1 and CDR2 sequences are SEHNR and FQNEAQ (reference sequence). DNA for the CDR3: TGTGCCAGCAGCTTGGCAGCGACGAACGAGCAGTACTTC. Translation gives CASSLAATNEQYF.

V is TRBV4-1 and J is TRBJ2-7; D is perhaps TRBD1 or TRBD2 (6 bases each). This CDR3 is built from 16 residues. V was pared by 1 base and J by 1 base, with 14 bases between. Germline CDR1 and CDR2: MGHRA and YSYEKL. CDR3 sequence: CASSQGGGGGSYEQYF. The CDR3 nucleotides read TGCGCCAGCAGCCAAGGGGGAGGAGGGGGGTCCTACGAGCAGTACTTC.

CDR3 in amino acids: CASSTSSSYNSPLHF. CDR3 DNA: TGTGCCAGCTCTACCTCTAGCTCCTATAATTCACCCCTCCACTTT. The chain joins TRBV27 to TRBJ1-6; D unclear. The germline V gene encodes CDR1 MNHEY and CDR2 SMNVEV (reference sequence). The V end lost 8 bases, the J end lost 0 bases, and 11 bases lay between the germline ends. CDR3 length equals 15 residues.

The chain joins TRBV11-2 to TRBJ2-3, with 7 bases identical to TRBD2. After removal of 4 bases from V and 4 bases from J, the junction contained 14 bases not matched to a gene. The germline V gene has CDR1 SGHAT and CDR2 FQNNGV. The CDR3 covers 17 residues. The CDR3 sequence: CASSSSQAGVLPDTQYF. CDR3 in DNA: TGTGCCAGCAGCTCCTCTCAGGCGGGGGTCCTCCCAGATACGCAGTATTTT.

The chain links TRBV29-1 to TRBJ2-3; TRBD1 is a possible D gene (6 bases). CDR3 size: 17 residues. V lost 4 bases and J 5 bases, leaving 25 bases between the germline ends. In germline, CDR1 is SQVTM, CDR2 ANQGSEA. CDR3 nucleotide sequence: TGCAGCGTTGGCCTATTTGGCCAGGGGAAGGGCGGAGATACGCAGTATTTT. Its protein is CSVGLFGQGKGGDTQYF.

This sequence joins TRBV5-1 and TRBJ2-5; 9 positions match TRBD1. V trimming: 2 bases; J trimming: 5 bases; junction bases outside the gene matches: 7. In germline, CDR1 is SGHRS, CDR2 YFSETQ. The CDR3 contains 15 residues. CDR3 region: CASSLPWTGEETQYF. The CDR3 nucleotides are TGCGCCAGCAGCTTACCCTGGACAGGGGAGGAGACCCAGTACTTC.

This chain joins TRBV5-6 and TRBJ2-1; TRBD2 aligns across 15 bases. Germline V gene lookup returns CDR1 SGHDT and CDR2 YYEEEE. The ends lost 4 bases at V and 4 bases at J; junction bases unmatched: 6. The CDR3 sequence is 17 residues long. CDR3 DNA: TGTGCCAGCAGCCTTGGGACTAGCGGGGGGTCATACAATGAGCAGTTCTTC. Encoded protein: CASSLGTSGGSYNEQFF.